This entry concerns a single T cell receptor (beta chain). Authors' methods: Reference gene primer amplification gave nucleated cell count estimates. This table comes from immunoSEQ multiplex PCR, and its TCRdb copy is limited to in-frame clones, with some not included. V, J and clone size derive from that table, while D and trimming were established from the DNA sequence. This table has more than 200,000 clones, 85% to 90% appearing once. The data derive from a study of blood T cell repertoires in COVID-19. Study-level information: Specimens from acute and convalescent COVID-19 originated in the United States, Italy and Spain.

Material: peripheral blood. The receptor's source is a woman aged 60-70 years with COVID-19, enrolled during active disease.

The CDR3 here is CASSLVQGTAGELFF. The CDR3 nucleotides are TGCGCCAGCAGCTTGGTCCAGGGGACCGCCGGGGAGCTGTTTTTT. This chain links TRBV5-1 with TRBJ2-2; D may be TRBD1 (6 bases). V dropped 0 bases and J dropped 6 bases, with 12 bases sitting between them. CDR1 is SGHRS and CDR2 is YFSETQ in the germline V gene. This CDR3 region has 15 residues.